One sample yielded the 12 T cell receptor beta chains listed below, sequenced in a study of shared clonotypes between healthy human individuals. Sequencing used immunoSEQ multiplex PCR; TCRdb keeps in-frame clones, though not all of them. The data contain around 690,000 clones, around 91% of them seen just once; the ten biggest clones take up about 34%. Material for sequencing was memory CD8+ T cells from PBMCs. Noted subset: CD45RO+ cells pooled with CCR7-negative TemRA cells. The receptors come from a young man in good health. Some clones in this sample may be carry-over from other donors' samples.

This chain connects TRBV29-1 to TRBJ2-2; TRBD2 matches at 7 bases. Per the germline V gene, CDR1 is SQVTM and CDR2 is ANQGSEA. Trimming at V came to 0 bases and at J to 6 bases, leaving 1 base not matched to a gene. The CDR3 runs to 13 residues. The CDR3 DNA follows: TGCAGCGTTGAAGATCGGGGGGCCGGGGAGCTGTTTTTT. This codes for CSVEDRGAGELFF.

This chain links TRBV6-5 with TRBJ2-1; no clear D. This CDR3 spans 14 amino acids. Germline-derived CDR1 and CDR2 are MNHEY and SVGAGI. V lost 8 bases to trimming and J lost 6 bases, with 17 bases between them. CDR3 residues: CASQTLSPPNEQFF. CDR3 in DNA: TGTGCCAGCCAGACACTCTCGCCCCCCAATGAGCAGTTCTTC.

The rearrangement uses TRBV5-4 and TRBJ1-2; maybe TRBD1 (5 bases). Germline V lookup: CDR1 SGHNT, CDR2 YYREEE (reference sequence). The CDR3 has 14 residues. The V and J ends lost 2 bases and 3 bases respectively, with 11 bases between them. CDR3 sequence: CASSFNGADYGYTF. The DNA for the CDR3 is TGTGCCAGCAGCTTTAACGGGGCTGACTATGGCTACACCTTC.

The gene calls are TRBV6-1 and TRBJ1-4; TRBD1 agrees at 7 bases. The germline gives CDR1 MNHNS, CDR2 SASEGT. Trimming removed 4 bases from V and 4 bases from J; junction bases left unmatched: 6. There are 15 residues in the CDR3. The CDR3 coding sequence is TGTGCCAGCAGTGTATCTTCAGGGGGTAATGAAAAACTGTTTTTT. Protein sequence: CASSVSSGGNEKLFF.

The chain carries TRBV27 and TRBJ2-5; 9 bases fit TRBD1. The tail of the sequence fits TRBJ2-7 better, so the J call may be wrong. CDR3 length: 16 amino acids. Per the germline V gene, CDR1 is MNHEY and CDR2 is SMNVEV (reference sequence). CDR3 DNA sequence: TGTGCCAGCAGTTTATTTGGGGGACAGGGAACCTACGAGCAGTACTTC. Its protein is CASSLFGGQGTYEQYF.

The genes are TRBV10-3 and TRBJ2-7; TRBD2 agrees at 8 bases. This CDR3 contains 14 residues. V lost 8 bases to trimming and J lost 7 bases; unmatched junction nucleotides: 13. Germline CDR1 is ENHRY and CDR2 is SYGVKD. CDR3 sequence reads: CAIDVAGSSREQYF. CDR3 in DNA: TGTGCCATCGATGTAGCGGGATCTTCGAGAGAGCAGTACTTC.

The CDR3 spells CASSTRQGSPSYEQYF. The CDR3 bases are TGTGCCAGCAGCACAAGACAGGGTTCACCCTCCTACGAGCAGTACTTC. The chain has TRBV11-2 and TRBJ2-7; the match to TRBD1 covers 7 bases. V gave up 5 bases and J gave up 0 bases; unmatched junction bases: 10. The germline CDR1 and CDR2 sequences are SGHAT and FQNNGV. This CDR3 spans 16 amino acids. The whole variable domain, filled in from reference TRBV11-2 and TRBJ2-7, reads EAGVAQSPRYKIIEKRQSVAFWCNPISGHATLYWYQQILGQGPKLLIQFQNNGVVDDSQLPKDRFSAERLKGVDSTLKIQPAKLEDSAVYLCASSTRQGSPSYEQYFGPGTRLTVT.

The chain joins TRBV7-8 to TRBJ2-1; 7 bases agree with TRBD2. CDR1 and CDR2 from the germline V gene are SGHVS and FQNEAQ. With 6 bases clipped from V and 8 bases from J, the junction kept 10 bases outside the gene matches. The length of the CDR3 is 14 residues. In DNA form, the CDR3 reads TGTGCCAGCAGGACGGGACTAAATGGGCATGAGCAGTTCTTC. This encodes CASRTGLNGHEQFF.

This clone was detected once. This sequence joins TRBV9 and TRBJ2-1; 12 nucleotides agree with TRBD2. The CDR3 totals 17 residues. Trimming took 3 bases from V and 7 from J; bases not matched to a gene: 11. In germline, CDR1 is SGDLS, CDR2 YYNGEE. CDR3 sequence (DNA): TGTGCCAGCAGCGCCCAAAGACTAGCGGGAGAGATTAATGAGCAGTTCTTC. As protein: CASSAQRLAGEINEQFF.

J is TRBJ2-7 and V is TRBV10-3; weak D call: TRBD2 (6 bases). V was trimmed by 10 bases and J by 1 base, leaving 14 bases between them. The CDR3 length is 13 residues. The germline CDR1 and CDR2 sequences are ENHRY and SYGVKD. The CDR3 DNA reads as TGTGCCACCGGGGAGGCGGCGTCCTACGAGCAGTACTTC. Amino acids: CATGEAASYEQYF.

This sequence joins TRBV6-5 and TRBJ1-2; 10 nucleotides match TRBD1. Germline lookup yields CDR1 MNHEY and CDR2 SVGAGI. J lost 6 bases, V lost 8 bases, and 6 bases had no gene match. There are 13 residues in the CDR3. The CDR3: CASAGGTGDGYTF. CDR3 nucleotide sequence: TGTGCCAGCGCTGGGGGGACAGGGGATGGCTACACCTTC.

The V gene is TRBV7-6, the J gene TRBJ2-5; D is unclear. Trimming stripped 4 bases from V and 3 bases from J, with 9 bases between. The CDR3 totals 13 residues. The germline V gene has CDR1 SGHVS and CDR2 FNYEAQ. The chain's CDR3 is CASSYRRKETQYF. The DNA for the CDR3 is TGTGCCAGCAGCTACCGACGAAAAGAGACCCAGTACTTC.